The 11 T cell receptor beta chains listed next were all sequenced from one sample in a study of OX40 agonist ivuxolimab in advanced cancers. Some clones are missing from TCRdb's copy, which holds only in-frame ones; the method was immunoSEQ multiplex PCR. This sample carries 40,000 to 55,000 clones, 89% of them seen once, and the ten largest clones take roughly a sixth. The sample was CD4+ or CD8+ T cells sorted from blood, taken in a trial of the OX40 agonist ivuxolimab. The receptors here all came from an adult with an advanced solid tumor such as melanoma, head and neck, liver or kidney cancer.

V and J are TRBV7-8 and TRBJ2-1, with 8 nucleotides matching TRBD2. The CDR3 covers 16 residues. Losses at the gene ends were 2 bases for V and 5 bases for J; bases not matched to a gene: 8. Germline V lookup: CDR1 SGHVS, CDR2 FQNEAQ. This chain's CDR3 is CASSLSGRESNNEQFF. The CDR3 DNA is TGTGCCAGCAGCTTAAGCGGGAGAGAATCTAACAATGAGCAGTTCTTC.

This chain joins TRBV5-1 and TRBJ2-1, with TRBD2 identical over 10 bases. The CDR3 sequence is 15 residues long. The germline V gene encodes CDR1 SGHRS and CDR2 YFSETQ. V lost 4 bases to trimming and J lost 0 bases; unmatched junction nucleotides: 1. The chain's CDR3 is CASSGTSDSYNEQFF. CDR3 nucleotide sequence: TGCGCCAGCAGCGGGACTAGCGACTCCTACAATGAGCAGTTCTTC.

This clone was picked up one time. V usage is TRBV4-1 and J usage is TRBJ2-5; D is undetermined. The end of the DNA fits TRBJ2-7 better, so the J call may be wrong. The V gene's germline CDR1 is MGHRA and CDR2 YSYEKL. The CDR3 spans 13 residues. The CDR3 reads CASSLARTYEQYF. CDR3 nucleotide sequence: TGCGCCAGCAGTCTTGCCCGGACCTACGAGCAGTACTTC.

The chain combines TRBV10-2 with TRBJ2-7, with 7 positions matching TRBD2. Germline trimming cut 8 bases from V and 2 bases from J; bases unmatched to any gene: 9. The germline CDR1 and CDR2 sequences are WSHSY and SAAADI. This CDR3 spans 14 amino acids. In nucleotides, the CDR3 is TGCGCCAGCCTCCTTGGGGGAGGGCCCTACGAGCAGTACTTC. It codes for CASLLGGGPYEQYF.

The chain employs TRBV6-1 and TRBJ2-1; D gene ambiguous. Germline V gives CDR1 MNHNS, CDR2 SASEGT. Deletions cut 2 bases from V and 0 bases from J, with 8 bases between. The CDR3 is 15 residues long. CDR3 in amino acids: CASSETRSSYNEQFF. CDR3 coding DNA: TGTGCCAGCAGTGAAACTCGCAGCTCCTACAATGAGCAGTTCTTC.

This rearrangement joins TRBV21-1 to TRBJ1-1; TRBD1 is taken as the D call from the table, unchecked against the DNA. TRBV21-1 is deemed a pseudogene. CDR3 length: 14 amino acids. This CDR3 reads CASRCNTIRTEAFF. DNA of the CDR3: TGTGCCAGCAGATGCAACACAATTCGCACTGAAGCTTTCTTT.

J is TRBJ1-1 and V is TRBV7-9; D is perhaps TRBD1 (6 bases). The germline CDR1 and CDR2 sequences are SEHNR and FQNEAQ (reference sequence). The CDR3 runs 15 residues. Trimming took off 7 bases at V and 4 bases at J, with 19 bases between the two ends. CDR3 in DNA: TGTGCCAGCACCCACAGAGGGGGGGCGACCACTGAAGCTTTCTTT. Amino acid sequence: CASTHRGGATTEAFF.

The CDR3 sequence is CASSKDRGLYNEQFF. The CDR3, as DNA: TGCGCCAGCAGCAAGGACAGGGGGCTATACAATGAGCAGTTCTTC. This sequence joins TRBV10-1 and TRBJ2-1; TRBD1 aligns across 11 bases. Germline values: CDR1 WNHNN, CDR2 SYGVQD (reference sequence). V dropped 6 bases and J dropped 4; count of bases not matched to a gene: 5. This CDR3 is built from 15 residues.

V gene TRBV6-6 combines with J gene TRBJ1-5; maybe TRBD1 (5 bases). The V gene lost 7 bases and the J gene lost 4 bases, with 17 bases spanning the gap. CDR1 and CDR2 from the germline V gene are MNHNY and SVGAGI (reference sequence). CDR3 length: 15 residues. DNA of the CDR3: TGTGCCAGCAAGAGTGAGGGGCAGCCGAATCAGCCCCAGCATTTT. Amino acids: CASKSEGQPNQPQHF.

This chain connects TRBV13 to TRBJ2-7, with D possibly called TRBD1 or TRBD2 (5 bases each). The CDR3 loop spans 14 amino acids. Germline CDR1 is PRHDT and CDR2 is FYEKMQ (reference sequence). Trimming removed 5 bases from V and 7 bases from J, with 18 bases in between. In nucleotides, the CDR3 is TGTGCCAGCAGCCCTAGGGGCGGAGGTCGGGAGCAGTACTTC. Translated, it gives CASSPRGGGREQYF.

Here the CDR3 reads CASSRGTGIMDTQYF. DNA for the CDR3: TGTGCCAGCAGTCGCGGGACAGGGATTATGGATACGCAGTATTTT. The V call is TRBV6-5, the J call TRBJ2-3, with TRBD1 identical over 9 bases. There are 15 residues in the CDR3. Per the germline V gene, CDR1 is MNHEY and CDR2 is SVGAGI. The V gene end was trimmed by 5 bases and the J gene end by 6 bases; junction bases not matched to a gene: 9.